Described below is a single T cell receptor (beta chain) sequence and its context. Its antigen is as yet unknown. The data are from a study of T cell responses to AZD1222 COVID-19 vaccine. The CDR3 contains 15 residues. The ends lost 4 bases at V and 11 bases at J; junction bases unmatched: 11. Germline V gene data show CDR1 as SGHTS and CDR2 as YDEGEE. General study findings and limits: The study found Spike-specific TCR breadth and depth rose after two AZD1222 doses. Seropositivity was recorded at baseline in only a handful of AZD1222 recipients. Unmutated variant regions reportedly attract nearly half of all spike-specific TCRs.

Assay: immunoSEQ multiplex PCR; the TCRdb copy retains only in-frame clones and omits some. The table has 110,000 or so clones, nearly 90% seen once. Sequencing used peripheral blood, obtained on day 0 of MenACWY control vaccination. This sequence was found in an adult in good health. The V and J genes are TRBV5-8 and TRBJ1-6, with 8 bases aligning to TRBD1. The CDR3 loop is CASSRQGNRTPPLHF. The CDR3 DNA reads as TGTGCCAGCAGCCGACAGGGGAATCGGACCCCACCCCTCCACTTT.